The clone carrying this T cell receptor (beta chain) was found once. As yet, its antigen is unknown. The study ran its PCR with 60 Vbeta and 13 Jbeta primers. The repertoire was sequenced with immunoSEQ multiplex PCR; TCRdb's copy has only in-frame clones and lacks some. The data hold some 210,000 clones, with about four fifths observed a single time. The data were obtained in a study of cytomegalovirus exposure and HLA in healthy donors. Study details: Assignment to the Caucasian-associated ancestry cluster applied to 81% of the roughly 410 genotyped donors.

Study-level results: The study assumed roughly uniform donor sequencing depth for presence/absence analyses. The sole available immune exposure information was CMV serostatus.

Germline lookup yields CDR1 LNHDA and CDR2 SQIVND (reference sequence). The CDR3 contains 15 residues. V was pared by 5 bases and J by 3 bases, with 5 bases of the junction left unmatched. The chain carries TRBV19 and TRBJ1-4; 8 bases are shared with TRBD1. The TCR comes from a woman between 50 and 59 years old in good health and CMV-seropositive. Input material: PBMCs. The CDR3 DNA reads TGTGCCAGTAGTGTCGGACAGGGCTCTAATGAAAAACTGTTTTTT. Translation gives CASSVGQGSNEKLFF.